This T cell receptor (beta chain) is drawn from a study of human T cells and chemical hapten exposure. TCRdb called the RACE reads again in MiXCR, with one record for every CDR3 protein. The top ten hold about 1.8% of the sample, which has about 52,000 distinct CDR3 sequences, around 10% seen once. The table lists this clonotype with many counts. No antigen is known for it. The CDR3 is made up of 16 amino acids. V shed 4 bases and J 3 bases; nucleotides not matched to a gene: 6. CDR1 MNHEY and CDR2 SVGAGI come from the germline V gene. Overall study findings and caveats: Expanded TCR counts at PT1 were positively correlated with the patch test score. With alopecia, donors may have immune responses unlike healthy people's.

Time point of the sample: patch test 1, 2 weeks after DPC sensitization. Regarding treatment: therapeutic diphenylcyclopropenone sensitization with weekly scalp DPC. Blood, whole and unfractionated, served as the source for total RNA extraction. Patch tests were applied only after blood draws. The receptor comes from a woman aged 40 to 50 with alopecia areata. Some clones in this sample may be carry-over from other donors' samples. V usage is TRBV6-5 and J usage is TRBJ2-3; TRBD2 agrees at 11 bases. Sample: whole blood, taken in connection with sensitization to the hapten diphenylcyclopropenone (DPC). CDR3 coding DNA: TGTGCCAGCAGTTCATCTACTAGCGGGAGTACAGATACGCAGTATTTT. Translated, it gives CASSSSTSGSTDTQYF.